These 20 T cell receptor beta chains came from one sample sequenced in a study of blood T cell repertoires in COVID-19 (dated by TCRdb to 2018 to 2021). Receptors were amplified or captured by the immunoSEQ multiplex PCR assay. TCRdb holds this immuneACCESS table with in-frame rearrangements only. Some clones are missing; in checked studies, unresolved V genes explain under half, and the rest has no known cause. The sample has some 160,000 clones on record, more than 75% of them singletons. In total, the top ten clones hold about 2% of the sample. The sequenced material came from peripheral blood. The receptors shown here come from a man between 18 and 29 years old with acute or convalescent COVID-19.

The genes are TRBV6-4 and TRBJ2-6; tentative D call: TRBD2 (6 bases). Germline CDR1 and CDR2: MRHNA and SNTAGT. This CDR3 spans 16 amino acids. Trimming removed 0 bases from V and 1 base from J, with 7 bases in between. CDR3 nucleotides: TGTGCCAGCAGTGACTCGGCGGGGTCTGGGGCCAACGTCCTGACTTTC. Its protein product is CASSDSAGSGANVLTF.

The chain is built from TRBV16 and TRBJ2-1, with TRBD1 identical over 10 bases. The CDR3 loop spans 16 amino acids. Germline V gene sequence: CDR1 KGHSY, CDR2 FQNENV. V was pared by 4 bases and J by 4 bases, with 7 bases of the junction left unmatched. CDR3 in DNA: TGTGCCAGCAGCCCTCCGGGGGACAGGGGTTACAATGAGCAGTTCTTC. It is translated as CASSPPGDRGYNEQFF.

This clone was seen a handful of times. V usage is TRBV27 and J usage is TRBJ2-2, with D perhaps TRBD1 (5 bases). From germline, CDR1 is MNHEY and CDR2 SMNVEV (reference sequence). CDR3 length: 17 residues. V was cut by 3 bases and J by 3 bases, with 17 bases left in between. The CDR3 DNA follows: TGTGCCAGCAGTTTCGGCTGGACCAAAGGGGACACCGGGGAGCTGTTTTTT. Translating gives CASSFGWTKGDTGELFF.

V gene TRBV6-1 combines with J gene TRBJ1-5, with D tentatively TRBD1 (5 bases). This CDR3 spans 15 amino acids. V dropped 2 bases and J dropped 6 bases, with 14 bases sitting between them. Germline values: CDR1 MNHNS, CDR2 SASEGT. The CDR3 DNA is TGTGCCAGCAGTGAAAGGCAGGGTATAGGTCAGCCCCAGCATTTT. Translation gives CASSERQGIGQPQHF.

Regarding this clone: Within the sample, other DNA sequences also encode this same CDR3. This chain links TRBV9 with TRBJ2-1; D gene ambiguous. V lost 2 bases and J 0 bases, leaving 6 bases between the germline ends. This CDR3 region has 14 residues. Germline loops: CDR1 SGDLS, CDR2 YYNGEE. The CDR3 DNA follows: TGTGCCAGCAGCGTCTCTAGCTCCTACAATGAGCAGTTCTTC. Its translation is CASSVSSSYNEQFF.

This chain uses TRBV7-9 with TRBJ1-2, with 10 bases fitting TRBD1. Trimming at V came to 10 bases and at J to 3 bases, leaving 8 bases not matched to a gene. Per germline, CDR1 SEHNR and CDR2 FQNEAQ (reference sequence). The CDR3 length is 14 residues. In DNA form, the CDR3 reads TGTGCCACTTCAAGGGACAGGGGCGACTATGGCTACACCTTC. Translation gives CATSRDRGDYGYTF.

This rearrangement joins TRBV6-5 to TRBJ1-1; 8 bases align to TRBD1. Germline assignment: CDR1 MNHEY and CDR2 SVGAGI. The CDR3 has 14 amino acids. J gave up 1 base and V 6 bases, and 4 bases lay outside the gene matches. DNA of the CDR3: TGTGCCAGCAGGAGACAGGGGTCGAACACTGAAGCTTTCTTT. This encodes CASRRQGSNTEAFF.

The sample holds one count of this clone. V is TRBV6-1 and J is TRBJ2-7, with TRBD2 matching over 9 bases. V lost 0 bases and J lost 5; bases outside the gene matches: 8. CDR3 length equals 16 residues. CDR1 is MNHNS, CDR2 SASEGT, per germline. In DNA, the CDR3 is TGTGCCAGCAGTGAAGCCTTCGGGACTAGCATGAACGAGCAGTACTTC. This gives the protein CASSEAFGTSMNEQYF.

The chain uses TRBV7-9 and TRBJ2-7, with 7 positions matching TRBD2. This CDR3 is built from 14 residues. The V segment lost 5 bases and the J segment 6 bases; nucleotides outside the gene matches: 10. Germline V CDR1 and CDR2: SEHNR, FQNEAQ (reference sequence). CDR3 in amino acids: CASSPGLPRGEQYF. In DNA, the CDR3 is TGTGCCAGCAGCCCGGGACTACCCCGTGGCGAGCAGTACTTC.

This clone is a singleton in its sample. This sequence joins TRBV11-2 and TRBJ1-2; the D gene is possibly TRBD1 (6 bases). V was trimmed by 5 bases and J by 5 bases, leaving 15 bases between them. The CDR3 is 14 residues long. Germline V gene sequence: CDR1 SGHAT, CDR2 FQNNGV. CDR3 region: CASSPGPGDYGYTF. CDR3 coding DNA: TGTGCCAGCAGCCCCGGACCAGGGGATTATGGCTACACCTTC.

J is TRBJ1-2 and V is TRBV5-1; TRBD1 is a possible D gene (5 bases). V was shortened by 0 bases and J by 4 bases, with 10 bases between the two germline ends. This CDR3 spans 14 amino acids. From germline, CDR1 is SGHRS and CDR2 YFSETQ. Here the CDR3 reads CASSLESGLYGYTF. The DNA of the CDR3 is TGCGCCAGCAGCTTGGAATCAGGGCTCTATGGCTACACCTTC.

The rearrangement links TRBV9 to TRBJ2-7, with 8 bases lining up with TRBD1. V shed 3 bases and J 3 bases; nucleotides not matched to a gene: 8. The CDR3 is made up of 15 amino acids. Germline V gives CDR1 SGDLS, CDR2 YYNGEE. The CDR3 loop reads CASSASPGTGYEQYF. CDR3 in DNA: TGTGCCAGCAGCGCTAGCCCTGGGACAGGCTACGAGCAGTACTTC. Drawing the rest from reference TRBV9 and TRBJ2-7, the complete variable domain is DSGVTQTPKHLITATGQRVTLRCSPRSGDLSVYWYQQSLDQGLQFLIQYYNGEERAKGNILERFSAQQFPDLHSELNLSSLELGDSALYFCASSASPGTGYEQYFGPGTRLTVT.

The chain links TRBV25-1 to TRBJ2-3, with 8 bases that match TRBD1. The CDR3 loop spans 14 amino acids. The V segment lost 3 bases and the J segment 4 bases; nucleotides outside the gene matches: 3. Germline lookup yields CDR1 MGHDK and CDR2 SYGVNS. The CDR3 region has the DNA TGTGCCAGCAGTGATCGCAGGGGGCCAGATACGCAGTATTTT. Its translation is CASSDRRGPDTQYF.

For the CDR3, the DNA is TGTGCCAGCAGTTTATGCCAGGGGACTAAAAGCTCTGGAAACACCATATATTTT. This translates into CASSLCQGTKSSGNTIYF. V and J are TRBV27 and TRBJ1-3, with a possible D match to TRBD1 (6 bases). Trimming stripped 1 base from V and 0 bases from J, with 16 bases between. CDR3 length: 18 residues. Germline CDR1 and CDR2: MNHEY and SMNVEV (reference sequence).

This clone was seen just once. This chain uses TRBV6-6 with TRBJ1-1, with 10 bases lining up with TRBD1. Trimming took 6 bases from V and 0 from J; bases not matched to a gene: 7. The CDR3 is 16 amino acids. Looked up from germline, CDR1 is MNHNY and CDR2 is SVGAGI (reference sequence). CDR3 in amino acids: CASSPRTGGMNTEAFF. CDR3 bases: TGTGCCAGCAGCCCCAGGACAGGGGGTATGAACACTGAAGCTTTCTTT.

The rearrangement uses TRBV3-1 (or the pseudogene TRBV3-2) and TRBJ2-3, with 8 bases matching TRBD1. The CDR3 runs to 15 residues. In germline, CDR1 is LGHDT, CDR2 YNNKEL (reference sequence). J lost 6 bases, V lost 3 bases, and 8 bases had no gene match. The CDR3: CASSHNRGDRDTQYF. The CDR3 coding sequence is TGTGCCAGCAGCCACAACAGGGGGGATCGGGATACGCAGTATTTT.

The J gene is TRBJ1-5, the V gene TRBV19; no clear D gene. There are 15 residues in the CDR3. V dropped 5 bases and J dropped 2 bases, with 13 bases sitting between them. CDR1 and CDR2 from the germline V gene are LNHDA and SQIVND (reference sequence). CDR3 sequence reads: CASSRTLMGNQPQHF. The DNA of the CDR3 is TGTGCCAGTAGTCGCACTTTGATGGGCAATCAGCCCCAGCATTTT. Filled out from reference TRBV19 and TRBJ1-5, the complete variable domain reads DGGITQSPKYLFRKEGQNVTLSCEQNLNHDAMYWYRQDPGQGLRLIYYSQIVNDFQKGDIAEGYSVSREKKESFPLTVTSAQKNPTAFYLCASSRTLMGNQPQHFGDGTRLSIL.

This chain joins TRBV5-1 and TRBJ1-1; 7 bases map to TRBD1. The V gene end was trimmed by 2 bases and the J gene end by 1 base; junction bases not matched to a gene: 5. Germline CDR1 reads SGHRS; CDR2 reads YFSETQ. This CDR3 contains 15 residues. The CDR3 coding sequence is TGCGCCAGCAGCTTTACCGGGACAGAGAACACTGAAGCTTTCTTT. Amino acids: CASSFTGTENTEAFF. The variable domain in full, with the rest retrieved from reference TRBV5-1 and TRBJ1-1, is KAGVTQTPRYLIKTRGQQVTLSCSPISGHRSVSWYQQTPGQGLQFLFEYFSETQRNKGNFPGRFSGRQFSNSRSEMNVSTLELGDSALYLCASSFTGTENTEAFFGQGTRLTVV.

The chain recombines TRBV3-1 (or the pseudogene TRBV3-2) with TRBJ2-3, with D hard to call. The germline gives CDR1 LGHDT, CDR2 YNNKEL (reference sequence). The V end was cut by 1 base, the J end by 2 bases, with 7 bases between. CDR3 length equals 14 residues. CDR3 residues: CASSQGQSTDTQYF. For the CDR3, the DNA is TGTGCCAGCAGCCAAGGGCAGTCCACAGATACGCAGTATTTT.

The chain combines TRBV7-9 with TRBJ1-5; the D is unclear. V lost 1 base and J lost 5, with 6 bases in between. The V gene's germline CDR1 is SEHNR and CDR2 FQNEAQ (reference sequence). The CDR3 is 13 residues long. The CDR3 loop reads CASSLEADQPQHF. The CDR3 DNA follows: TGTGCCAGCAGCTTAGAGGCGGATCAGCCCCAGCATTTT.